This TCR beta chain was observed in a study of T cell responses to AZD1222 COVID-19 vaccine. Profiling relied on immunoSEQ multiplex PCR, and the TCRdb table lists in-frame clones only, not all of them. The table records about 180,000 clones, 90% of them present only once. Study findings and constraints: At baseline, just a handful of AZD1222 recipients tested seropositive.

Concerning this clone itself: What it recognizes is unknown.

CDR3 size: 16 residues. Germline V gene sequence: CDR1 SGHTA, CDR2 FQGNSA. The V end lost 1 base, the J end lost 4 bases, and 16 bases lay between the germline ends. The sequence derives from an adult who received the MenACWY meningococcal vaccine as a control. Source: peripheral blood, taken 28 days after the second dose of the MenACWY control vaccine. V and J are TRBV7-2 and TRBJ2-5; no clear D gene. The CDR3 DNA reads as TGTGCCAGCAGCTTAGAGACCAACGCGTACGGAGAGACCCAGTACTTC. It codes for CASSLETNAYGETQYF.